This passage covers 22 T cell receptor beta chains from one sample sequenced in a study of regulatory T cells in long-lasting Graves disease. Time point defined: persistent/refractory GD, antithyroid drugs over 5 years with positive TRAb. RNA from PBMCs was the source of the TCR library. In building TCR beta libraries, iRepertoire HTBI primers were used together with Arm-PCR of CDR3 regions. TCRdb re-derived calls from the multiplex PCR reads in MiXCR, one entry per CDR3 protein. The sample has 600,000 to 800,000 distinct CDR3 sequences, 30% seen once. The material sequenced was peripheral blood mononuclear cells (PBMCs), taken when the disease was refractory, from a patient treated with antithyroid drugs. These receptors were collected from a female donor with Graves disease.

V usage is TRBV12-3 or TRBV12-4 and J usage is TRBJ2-7; possible D gene TRBD1, 5 bases. Between the trimmed V and J ends, which lost 5 bases and 4 bases, there was a span of 15 bases. The CDR3 has 14 residues. The CDR3 spells CASSQGTAPYEQYF. The CDR3 DNA is TGTGCCAGCAGTCAGGGAACCGCTCCTTACGAGCAGTACTTC.

This clonotype turned up a few times. V is TRBV20-1 and J is TRBJ1-2; D is uncertain. This CDR3 has 12 residues. Deletions cut 1 base from V and 8 bases from J, with 11 bases between. Per the germline V gene, CDR1 is DFQATT and CDR2 is SNEGSKA (reference sequence). The DNA for the CDR3 is TGCAGTGCTAGAGTCGCGGGAGCGGGCTACACCTTC. Translated, it gives CSARVAGAGYTF.

This clonotype was counted only a few times. V is TRBV12-3 or TRBV12-4 and J is TRBJ2-2, with 10 bases that match TRBD2. This CDR3 spans 17 amino acids. V lost 1 base and J lost 2; bases outside the gene matches: 4. CDR3 amino acids: CASSLELAGLNTGELFF. CDR3 bases: TGTGCCAGCAGTTTAGAACTAGCGGGACTTAACACCGGGGAGCTGTTTTTT.

This clonotype was counted between two and nine times. The chain has TRBV11-2 and TRBJ2-2, with D possibly TRBD1 on 6 matching bases. V lost 5 bases to trimming and J lost 1 base, with 20 bases between them. The CDR3 totals 18 residues. Germline CDR1 is SGHAT and CDR2 is FQNNGV. The CDR3 DNA follows: TGTGCCAGCAGCGTTACCTTTTCCAGGGGAAGGAACACCGGGGAGCTGTTTTTT. Translating gives CASSVTFSRGRNTGELFF.

This clonotype was picked up a small number of times. The chain is built from TRBV13 and TRBJ2-7, with 8 bases aligning to TRBD2. The CDR3 spans 15 residues. V lost 4 bases to trimming and J lost 0 bases; unmatched junction nucleotides: 5. CDR1 PRHDT and CDR2 FYEKMQ come from the germline V gene (reference sequence). The CDR3 loop is CASSSAGAGSYEQYF. The CDR3 coding sequence is TGTGCCAGCAGCTCAGCGGGGGCAGGCTCCTACGAGCAGTACTTC.

The J gene is TRBJ1-1, the V gene TRBV3-1; tentative D call: TRBD1 (5 bases). Trimming took off 0 bases at V and 3 bases at J, with 8 bases between the two ends. The germline V gene has CDR1 LGHDT and CDR2 YNNKEL (reference sequence). The CDR3 has 14 residues. CDR3 DNA sequence: TGTGCCAGCAGCCAAGATCTCAGGGACACTGAAGCTTTCTTT. It specifies CASSQDLRDTEAFF.

The rearrangement joins TRBV19 to TRBJ1-1; D is unclear. The CDR3 extends over 14 amino acids. Trimming left V 1 base short and J 6 bases short, with 12 bases between. Germline V gene lookup returns CDR1 LNHDA and CDR2 SQIVND (reference sequence). Here the CDR3 DNA reads TGTGCCAGTAGTATAGTGACGTCCGGGTCTGAAGCTTTCTTT. It is translated as CASSIVTSGSEAFF.

This clonotype was seen at least ten times. The genes are TRBV2 and TRBJ2-2, with 9 bases aligning to TRBD2. Germline assignment: CDR1 SNHLY and CDR2 FYNNEI. This CDR3 region has 15 residues. Trimming at V came to 1 base and at J to 7 bases, leaving 4 bases not matched to a gene. CDR3 coding DNA: TGTGCCAGCAGTGAAGAGGGACTAGCCAGCGGGGAGCTGTTTTTT. Its translation: CASSEEGLASGELFF. Using reference TRBV2 and TRBJ2-2 for the parts outside the CDR3, the full variable domain is EPEVTQTPSHQVTQMGQEVILRCVPISNHLYFYWYRQILGQKVEFLVSFYNNEISEKSEIFDDQFSVERPDGSNFTLKIRSTKLEDSAMYFCASSEEGLASGELFFGEGSRLTVL.

This clonotype has only a few counts. CDR3 coding DNA: TGTGCCAGCACCCCCGGCGGAACCACCTACGAGCAGTACTTC. This sequence encodes CASTPGGTTYEQYF. The V and J genes are TRBV28 and TRBJ2-7, with D unclear. This CDR3 comprises 14 residues. V was clipped by 7 bases and J by 2 bases, with 15 bases between them. CDR1 MDHEN and CDR2 SYDVKM come from the germline V gene.

V usage is TRBV6-1 and J usage is TRBJ2-1; D gene unclear. The CDR3 is 14 amino acids. Trimming pared 4 bases from V and 0 bases from J, leaving 7 bases between. Germline loops: CDR1 MNHNS, CDR2 SASEGT. CDR3 nucleotides: TGTGCCAGCAGTGTGCGGAGCTCCTACAATGAGCAGTTCTTC. Translation: CASSVRSSYNEQFF.

The chain joins TRBV5-4 to TRBJ1-1; D is unresolved. The CDR3 sequence is 13 residues long. CDR1 and CDR2 (germline): SGHNT, YYREEE (reference sequence). V dropped 4 bases and J dropped 7 bases, with 14 bases sitting between them. The CDR3 here is CASSPHGRFEAFF. CDR3 DNA sequence: TGTGCCAGCAGCCCACACGGACGGTTTGAAGCTTTCTTT.

There are a few counts of this clonotype. The chain carries TRBV20-1 and TRBJ2-5; possibly TRBD1 or TRBD2 for D (5 bases each). Germline values: CDR1 DFQATT, CDR2 SNEGSKA (reference sequence). The CDR3 totals 14 residues. The CDR3 sequence is CSAGQPRDRETQYF. For the CDR3, the DNA is TGCAGCGCCGGCCAACCTCGGGACCGAGAGACCCAGTACTTC.

The V and J genes are TRBV15 and TRBJ1-1; D remains unclear. The CDR3 is 17 amino acids. In germline, CDR1 is LNHNV, CDR2 YYDKDF (reference sequence). V dropped 3 bases and J dropped 1 base, with 18 bases sitting between them. CDR3 sequence (DNA): TGTGCCACCAGCAGTGCGTGGCGGGTGGTAAAGAACACTGAAGCTTTCTTT. Its translation is CATSSAWRVVKNTEAFF.

This clonotype was detected a few times. The chain employs TRBV6-1 and TRBJ2-7; 8 bases align to TRBD2. Looked up from germline, CDR1 is MNHNS and CDR2 is SASEGT. This CDR3 has 15 amino acids. Germline trimming cut 6 bases from V and 7 bases from J; bases unmatched to any gene: 14. Written as DNA, the CDR3 is TGTGCCAGCAGCTCCCACGGGGGGGAATCGGGGGAGCAGTACTTC. The encoded protein is CASSSHGGESGEQYF.

This clonotype has only a few counts. The chain joins TRBV14 to TRBJ1-2; 8 nucleotides agree with TRBD1. After removal of 1 base from V and 7 bases from J, the junction contained 5 bases not matched to a gene. This CDR3 is built from 14 residues. CDR1 SGHDN and CDR2 FVKESK come from the germline V gene. The CDR3 DNA reads TGTGCCAGCAGCCAAGTAGCAGGACAGGGTGGCTACACCTTC. Translating gives CASSQVAGQGGYTF.

This clonotype has a count of ten or more. The chain links TRBV29-1 to TRBJ1-1; no definite D call. CDR1 and CDR2 (germline): SQVTM, ANQGSEA. CDR3 length: 16 amino acids. V dropped 0 bases and J dropped 0 bases, with 14 bases sitting between them. CDR3 sequence reads: CSVEESKPAMNTEAFF. Here the CDR3 DNA reads TGCAGCGTTGAAGAGTCTAAACCAGCAATGAACACTGAAGCTTTCTTT.

This chain links TRBV27 with TRBJ1-2; D is unclear. Germline-derived CDR1 and CDR2 are MNHEY and SMNVEV (reference sequence). This CDR3 region has 14 residues. The ends were cut back, 3 bases at V and 5 bases at J, with 13 bases in the middle. The CDR3: CASSFHKVGYGYTF. Written as DNA, the CDR3 is TGTGCCAGCAGTTTCCATAAGGTTGGATATGGCTACACCTTC.

This clonotype was detected only a few times. The chain carries TRBV20-1 and TRBJ1-5; possible D gene TRBD1, 5 bases. Germline V gene lookup returns CDR1 DFQATT and CDR2 SNEGSKA (reference sequence). Trimming cost V 0 bases and J 4 bases, with 13 bases left between them. The CDR3 loop spans 15 amino acids. The CDR3 sequence: CSARDRGTENQPQHF. CDR3 DNA: TGCAGTGCTAGAGATCGTGGGACGGAGAATCAGCCCCAGCATTTT.

The chain links TRBV14 to TRBJ1-1; D gene uncertain. Trimming removed 5 bases from V and 6 bases from J, with 22 bases in between. The CDR3 is made up of 16 amino acids. CDR1 and CDR2 (germline): SGHDN, FVKESK. The CDR3, as DNA: TGTGCCAGCAGCACAAACCGGCGAGGGCTTGTCGCTGAAGCTTTCTTT. The encoded protein is CASSTNRRGLVAEAFF. The whole variable domain, filled in from reference TRBV14 and TRBJ1-1, reads EAGVTQFPSHSVIEKGQTVTLRCDPISGHDNLYWYRRVMGKEIKFLLHFVKESKQDESGMPNNRFLAERTGGTYSTLKVQPAELEDSGVYFCASSTNRRGLVAEAFFGQGTRLTVV.

This clonotype appeared many times. This sequence joins TRBV6-1 and TRBJ1-2; no reliable D call. Trimming cost V 0 bases and J 8 bases, with 7 bases left between them. The germline CDR1 and CDR2 sequences are MNHNS and SASEGT. This CDR3 is built from 12 residues. CDR3 sequence reads: CASSEAAGGYTF. CDR3 nucleotides: TGTGCCAGCAGTGAAGCGGCAGGCGGCTACACCTTC.

This clonotype turned up a few times. The chain employs TRBV19 and TRBJ1-1; D may be TRBD1 (5 bases). Per germline, CDR1 LNHDA and CDR2 SQIVND (reference sequence). This CDR3 has 14 amino acids. V lost 4 bases, J lost 0 bases, and 9 bases lay in between. The CDR3 protein is CASSTDSMNTEAFF. The CDR3 coding sequence is TGTGCCAGTAGTACCGACAGCATGAACACTGAAGCTTTCTTT.

The chain has TRBV5-1 and TRBJ2-7, with 12 bases lining up with TRBD1. Per germline, CDR1 SGHRS and CDR2 YFSETQ. The CDR3 consists of 15 residues. J gave up 4 bases and V 4 bases, and 6 bases lay outside the gene matches. CDR3 residues: CASSPGTGGGYEQYF. The CDR3 DNA is TGCGCCAGCAGCCCCGGGACAGGGGGCGGGTACGAGCAGTACTTC.